These T cell receptor beta chains were read from a single sample in a study of blood T cells in healthy people across ages. TCRdb independently ran MiXCR on the 5' RACE reads; one entry per CDR3 protein. The sample lists hundreds of thousands of distinct CDR3 sequences, around 30% occurring once. Sequencing was performed on blood. The receptors here all came from a woman older than 75 in good health. CDR3s include the opening cysteine and the closing phenylalanine or tryptophan. Each record gives: clone size, V gene, J gene, D gene, CDR3 DNA, CDR3 protein. The D gene is left open where the match is weak. For some rows the clone size is stated as once, few or many, or as a class when expanded; others skip it.

clone_size: NA
v_call: TRBV5-1
j_call: TRBJ1-1
d_call: NA
cdr3_nt: TGCGCCAGCAGCCGAGGGTACGAGGGAAGAAACACTGAAGCTTTCTTT
cdr3_aa: CASSRGYEGRNTEAFF

clone_size: NA
v_call: TRBV6-1
j_call: TRBJ1-4
d_call: NA
cdr3_nt: TGTGCCAGCAGAATGGGAGCGGTCGTGCTTACAACTAATGAAAAACTGTTTTTT
cdr3_aa: CASRMGAVVLTTNEKLFF

clone_size: NA
v_call: TRBV7-3
j_call: TRBJ1-1
d_call: NA
cdr3_nt: TGTGCCAGCAGCTCGGCCGGACAGGAAGCTTTCTTT
cdr3_aa: CASSSAGQEAFF

clone_size: NA
v_call: TRBV2
j_call: TRBJ2-7
d_call: NA
cdr3_nt: TGTGCCAGCAGTGATTACTGGGAGCAGTACTTC
cdr3_aa: CASSDYWEQYF

clone_size: NA
v_call: TRBV13
j_call: TRBJ2-3
d_call: TRBD2
cdr3_nt: TGTGCCAGCAGCTTAAAACCGAAGACTAGCGGGAGCACAGATACGCAGTATTTT
cdr3_aa: CASSLKPKTSGSTDTQYF

clone_size: few
v_call: TRBV29-1
j_call: TRBJ1-1
d_call: TRBD1
cdr3_nt: TGCAGCGTTACCGGGACAGCGAACACTGAAGCTTTCTTT
cdr3_aa: CSVTGTANTEAFF

clone_size: few
v_call: TRBV4-2
j_call: TRBJ2-7
d_call: NA
cdr3_nt: TGTGCCAGCAGCCAAGCCCCACACAGGGACCTCTCCTACGAGCAGTACTTC
cdr3_aa: CASSQAPHRDLSYEQYF

clone_size: NA
v_call: TRBV6-1
j_call: TRBJ2-1
d_call: TRBD1
cdr3_nt: TGTGCCAGCAGTGGACGGGGACAGCACAATGAGCAGTTCTTC
cdr3_aa: CASSGRGQHNEQFF

clone_size: NA
v_call: TRBV6-6
j_call: TRBJ1-1
d_call: NA
cdr3_nt: TGTGCCAGCAGTTACTCGTTCGGGAACACTGAAGCTTTCTTT
cdr3_aa: CASSYSFGNTEAFF

clone_size: few
v_call: TRBV18
j_call: TRBJ2-3
d_call: NA
cdr3_nt: TGTGCCAGCTCACGGGGGACACGCCTAGATACGCAGTATTTT
cdr3_aa: CASSRGTRLDTQYF